These T cell receptor beta chains were read from a single sample in a study of beta chain features in type 1 diabetes. Repertoires were generated with immunoSEQ multiplex PCR, while TCRdb's copy carries only in-frame clones and drops some. The table records 330,000 or so clones, roughly a fifth of them present only once. What was sequenced was naive CD4+ T cells from blood. These receptors originate from a young woman in good health. The CDR3 runs from the conserved cysteine through the conserved F or W. Each record gives: V gene, J gene, CDR3 protein.

V: TRBV25-1
J: TRBJ2-1
CDR3: CASSEGQVPNNEQFF

V: TRBV5-6
J: TRBJ1-2
CDR3: CASSRGYGYTF

V: TRBV7-9
J: TRBJ2-3
CDR3: CASGGLAGLADTQYF

V: TRBV5-1
J: TRBJ2-3
CDR3: CASSLRRGATDTQYF

V: TRBV28
J: TRBJ1-5
CDR3: CASSSSGGFNQPQHF

V: TRBV7-7
J: TRBJ1-1
CDR3: CASEKDRGSPCSSEAFF

V: TRBV14
J: TRBJ2-1
CDR3: CASSQDTGYNEQFF

V: TRBV7-7
J: TRBJ2-3
CDR3: CASSLGAATDTQYF

V: TRBV4-1
J: TRBJ2-1
CDR3: CASSQEWRGILSYNEQFF

V: TRBV19
J: TRBJ2-5
CDR3: CASRSRGETQYF

V: TRBV25-1
J: TRBJ1-2
CDR3: CASSAGQSLRGYTF

V: TRBV11-2
J: TRBJ2-2
CDR3: CASSFRDRPTGELFF

V: TRBV30
J: TRBJ2-7
CDR3: CAWAAGLAWEQYF

V: TRBV30
J: TRBJ2-7
CDR3: CAWVLAGGYEQYF

V: TRBV5-1
J: TRBJ2-3
CDR3: CASSLARGDTQYF

V: TRBV6-5
J: TRBJ1-5
CDR3: CASSEGARFQPQHF

V: TRBV5-4
J: TRBJ1-1
CDR3: CASSHAGGTEAFF

V: TRBV2
J: TRBJ1-4
CDR3: CASRYGTDNEKLFF

V: TRBV9
J: TRBJ2-2
CDR3: CASRRGTLNTGELFF

V: TRBV25-1
J: TRBJ1-3
CDR3: CASRDSRSGNTIYF

V: TRBV27
J: TRBJ2-3
CDR3: CASRQDRADTQYF

V: TRBV11-1
J: TRBJ2-3
CDR3: CASRAAGTRDTQYF

V: TRBV4-1
J: TRBJ2-1
CDR3: CASSQIAGPNEQFF

V: TRBV9
J: TRBJ2-3
CDR3: CASSPRGSGGTDTQYF

V: TRBV7-9
J: TRBJ1-2
CDR3: CASSSETGNYGYTF

V: TRBV7-2
J: TRBJ1-5
CDR3: CASSLIAGGNQPQHF

V: TRBV7-6
J: TRBJ2-7
CDR3: CASSPTSERYEQYF

V: TRBV9
J: TRBJ2-2
CDR3: CASSVAAVNTGELFF

V: TRBV30
J: TRBJ1-1
CDR3: CAWSVLGGTEAFF

V: TRBV5-1
J: TRBJ2-2
CDR3: CASCPSGSNTGELFF

V: TRBV5-4
J: TRBJ2-3
CDR3: CASSNRDTSTDTQYF

V: TRBV11-2
J: TRBJ1-4
CDR3: CASKPSPGANEKLFF

V: TRBV19
J: TRBJ2-7
CDR3: CASSIRRTPNEQYF

V: TRBV15
J: TRBJ1-5
CDR3: CATSRGATNQPQHF

V: TRBV5-6
J: TRBJ2-1
CDR3: CASSGLQSPSYNEQFF

V: TRBV7-9
J: TRBJ1-2
CDR3: CASSRDRFYGYTF

V: TRBV5-1
J: TRBJ1-1
CDR3: CASCRGTGVSRITEAFF

V: TRBV5-6
J: TRBJ1-2
CDR3: CASSSTGAYGYTF

V: TRBV30
J: TRBJ1-2
CDR3: CAFGIQGNYGYTF

V: TRBV7-9
J: TRBJ1-2
CDR3: CASSLDGGGRGYTF

V: TRBV18
J: TRBJ2-1
CDR3: CASSPGVSNEQFF

V: TRBV5-6
J: TRBJ2-1
CDR3: CASSWEYNEQFF

V: TRBV5-4
J: TRBJ1-6
CDR3: CASSLGRAVSYNSPLHF

V: TRBV7-9
J: TRBJ2-1
CDR3: CASWGTSGSSYNEQFF

V: TRBV5-1
J: TRBJ1-2
CDR3: CASSLTESGYTF

V: TRBV18
J: TRBJ1-4
CDR3: CASSPLQGSNEKLFF

V: TRBV2
J: TRBJ2-3
CDR3: CASRLAGGPDTQYF

V: TRBV30
J: TRBJ1-2
CDR3: CAWSVPGGIGYGYTF

V: TRBV6-5
J: TRBJ1-4
CDR3: CASSPDRVGEKLFF

V: TRBV5-6
J: TRBJ2-5
CDR3: CASSWGQGETQYF

V: TRBV9
J: TRBJ2-1
CDR3: CASSVGGENNEQFF

V: TRBV9
J: TRBJ2-7
CDR3: CASSSNWVAGGEQYF

V: TRBV7-9
J: TRBJ2-1
CDR3: CASSLASPRYNEQFF